The 29 T cell receptor beta chains listed next were all sequenced from one sample in a study of blood T cell repertoires in COVID-19. Sequencing used immunoSEQ multiplex PCR; TCRdb keeps in-frame clones, though not all of them. There are roughly 120,000 clones in the sample; approximately 85% occur only once, and approximately 15% lies in the top ten. The material sequenced was peripheral blood. The receptors shown here come from a woman in her sixties or seventies with acute or convalescent COVID-19.

The chain is built from TRBV6-1 and TRBJ1-5; D is possibly TRBD1 (6 bases). Trimming took off 2 bases at V and 2 bases at J, with 19 bases between the two ends. The CDR3 runs to 18 residues. Looked up from germline, CDR1 is MNHNS and CDR2 is SASEGT. The CDR3 DNA sequence: TGTGCCAGCAGTGAATCGCCTCAGGGGCTGTTCGGCAATCAGCCCCAGCATTTT. This codes for CASSESPQGLFGNQPQHF.

The sample holds one count of this clone. V usage is TRBV28 and J usage is TRBJ1-2; possible D gene TRBD1, 6 bases. V was cut by 10 bases and J by 2 bases, with 14 bases left in between. Per the germline V gene, CDR1 is MDHEN and CDR2 is SYDVKM. The CDR3 extends over 13 amino acids. The CDR3 DNA reads as TGTGCCACCGCGACAGGACCGAACTATGGCTACACCTTC. Translating gives CATATGPNYGYTF.

The chain carries TRBV12-3 or TRBV12-4 and TRBJ2-7, with 7 bases identical to TRBD1. V trimming: 3 bases; J trimming: 1 base; junction bases outside the gene matches: 0. The CDR3 contains 13 residues. CDR3 bases: TGTGCCAGCAGTTTGGGACAGTCCTACGAGCAGTACTTC. Its protein product is CASSLGQSYEQYF.

The chain combines TRBV24-1 with TRBJ2-1, with D maybe TRBD1 (5 bases). Looked up from germline, CDR1 is KGHDR and CDR2 is SFDVKD. CDR3 size: 13 residues. Trimming stripped 4 bases from V and 5 bases from J, with 8 bases between. The chain's CDR3 is CATSDLQDNEQFF. The DNA for the CDR3 is TGTGCCACCAGTGACCTACAGGACAATGAGCAGTTCTTC.

This chain uses TRBV3-1 (or the pseudogene TRBV3-2) with TRBJ2-3; 8 nucleotides agree with TRBD2. There are 17 residues in the CDR3. The ends lost 1 base at V and 1 base at J; junction bases unmatched: 7. The germline CDR1 and CDR2 sequences are LGHDT and YNNKEL (reference sequence). The chain's CDR3 is CASSQVLGRGGTDTQYF. DNA for the CDR3: TGTGCCAGCAGCCAAGTTCTCGGGCGGGGGGGCACAGATACGCAGTATTTT.

The chain combines TRBV5-4 with TRBJ2-5; 7 bases are a match to TRBD2. Trimming at V came to 2 bases and at J to 4 bases, leaving 8 bases not matched to a gene. Germline-derived CDR1 and CDR2 are SGHNT and YYREEE (reference sequence). The CDR3 is made up of 15 amino acids. CDR3 residues: CASSFFGLEPETQYF. Here the CDR3 DNA reads TGTGCCAGCAGCTTCTTTGGACTAGAACCAGAGACCCAGTACTTC.

This chain links TRBV2 with TRBJ1-5, with 7 bases matching TRBD1. CDR1 SNHLY and CDR2 FYNNEI come from the germline V gene. This CDR3 has 14 amino acids. J lost 3 bases, V lost 6 bases, and 5 bases had no gene match. CDR3 coding DNA: TGTGCCAGCAGCCTCGACAGGGACAATCAGCCCCAGCATTTT. Translated: CASSLDRDNQPQHF. Drawing the rest from reference TRBV2 and TRBJ1-5, the complete variable domain is EPEVTQTPSHQVTQMGQEVILRCVPISNHLYFYWYRQILGQKVEFLVSFYNNEISEKSEIFDDQFSVERPDGSNFTLKIRSTKLEDSAMYFCASSLDRDNQPQHFGDGTRLSIL.

In this sample, this clone turned up once. The V call is TRBV11-2, the J call TRBJ2-3; TRBD2 matches at 12 bases. In germline, CDR1 is SGHAT, CDR2 FQNNGV. The CDR3 has 15 amino acids. J was trimmed by 7 bases and V by 2 bases; bases with no gene match: 4. The chain's CDR3 is CASSLLAGGPYTQYF. Here the CDR3 DNA reads TGTGCCAGCAGCTTACTAGCGGGGGGGCCTTATACGCAGTATTTT.

The genes are TRBV6-1 and TRBJ1-1; no clear D gene. With 0 bases removed from V and 1 base from J, the gap between germline ends came to 6 bases. This CDR3 comprises 14 residues. Germline V lookup: CDR1 MNHNS, CDR2 SASEGT. The CDR3 DNA reads TGTGCCAGCAGTGAAGCGAACGGGAACACTGAAGCTTTCTTT. This sequence encodes CASSEANGNTEAFF.

V and J are TRBV6-6 and TRBJ1-2; the match to TRBD1 covers 8 bases. This CDR3 contains 14 residues. Germline V CDR1 and CDR2: MNHNY, SVGAGI (reference sequence). J was trimmed by 5 bases and V by 6 bases; bases with no gene match: 8. CDR3 nucleotide sequence: TGTGCCAGCAGGGCGGGACAGGCGATTTATGGCTACACCTTC. The encoded protein is CASRAGQAIYGYTF.

The chain carries TRBV13 and TRBJ2-2; D possibly corresponds to TRBD1 (6 bases). The CDR3 covers 12 residues. V lost 5 bases and J 7 bases, leaving 8 bases between the germline ends. CDR1 PRHDT and CDR2 FYEKMQ come from the germline V gene (reference sequence). CDR3 region: CASSRGGGELFF. The DNA for the CDR3 is TGTGCCAGCAGCAGAGGGGGCGGGGAGCTGTTTTTT.

The chain combines TRBV14 with TRBJ2-1; weak D call: TRBD1 (6 bases). Trimming pared 6 bases from V and 3 bases from J, leaving 12 bases between. There are 14 residues in the CDR3. Germline lookup yields CDR1 SGHDN and CDR2 FVKESK. The CDR3 nucleotides read TGTGCCAGCAGTCACAGGGCATACTACAATGAGCAGTTCTTC. Its translation is CASSHRAYYNEQFF.

The rearrangement uses TRBV27 and TRBJ2-3; D might be TRBD1 (5 bases). Trimming cost V 2 bases and J 3 bases, with 15 bases left between them. Germline-derived CDR1 and CDR2 are MNHEY and SMNVEV (reference sequence). The CDR3 contains 16 residues. CDR3 nucleotides: TGTGCCAGCAGTTTACATGGGGCAGTAGGGACAGATACGCAGTATTTT. The encoded protein is CASSLHGAVGTDTQYF.

The CDR3 region is CASSLEWGPSGNTIYF. For the CDR3, the DNA is TGCGCCAGCAGCTTGGAGTGGGGGCCTTCGGGAAACACCATATATTTT. The chain combines TRBV5-1 with TRBJ1-3; TRBD1 is a possible D gene (6 bases). The CDR3 contains 16 residues. V dropped 0 bases and J dropped 4 bases, with 14 bases sitting between them. Germline V gene lookup returns CDR1 SGHRS and CDR2 YFSETQ.

The V and J genes are TRBV6-2 or TRBV6-3 and TRBJ1-4, with a weak D call TRBD1 (5 bases). The ends were cut back, 2 bases at V and 8 bases at J, with 12 bases in the middle. CDR1 is MNHEY and CDR2 is SVGEGT in the germline V gene. CDR3 length equals 14 residues. The CDR3 DNA reads TGTGCCAGCAGTTACCACAGGAGAAGAGAAAAACTGTTTTTT. It specifies CASSYHRRREKLFF.

The chain uses TRBV19 and TRBJ1-2, with D possibly being TRBD1 (5 bases). Trimming took 5 bases from V and 5 from J, leaving 18 bases between them. CDR3 length: 15 amino acids. Looked up from germline, CDR1 is LNHDA and CDR2 is SQIVND (reference sequence). CDR3: CASSSQGSLGYGYTF. DNA of the CDR3: TGTGCCAGTAGTTCCCAGGGCTCTCTGGGTTATGGCTACACCTTC. Supplemented by reference TRBV19 and TRBJ1-2, the full variable domain reads DGGITQSPKYLFRKEGQNVTLSCEQNLNHDAMYWYRQDPGQGLRLIYYSQIVNDFQKGDIAEGYSVSREKKESFPLTVTSAQKNPTAFYLCASSSQGSLGYGYTFGSGTRLTVV.

The V call is TRBV7-2, the J call TRBJ2-6, with 8 bases aligning to TRBD1. Germline V gene data show CDR1 as SGHTA and CDR2 as FQGNSA. V gave up 5 bases and J gave up 2 bases; unmatched junction bases: 2. The CDR3 covers 15 residues. CDR3 DNA: TGTGCCAGCAGCCCACAGGGGGCTGGGGCCAACGTCCTGACTTTC. This gives the protein CASSPQGAGANVLTF.

This chain joins TRBV6-5 and TRBJ1-4; no reliable D call. V was clipped by 10 bases and J by 7 bases, with 10 bases between them. This CDR3 is built from 11 residues. Germline V gene data show CDR1 as MNHEY and CDR2 as SVGAGI. CDR3 sequence reads: CATMGAEKLFF. The CDR3 nucleotides read TGTGCCACCATGGGAGCTGAAAAACTGTTTTTT.

The chain recombines TRBV28 with TRBJ1-2; tentatively, D is TRBD1 (5 bases). This CDR3 region has 11 residues. Trimming removed 3 bases at V and 7 bases at J, with 6 bases between. Germline CDR1 MDHEN, CDR2 SYDVKM. This CDR3 is CASSFRGGYTF. The CDR3 coding sequence is TGTGCCAGCAGTTTTAGGGGTGGCTACACCTTC.

The rearrangement uses TRBV6-2 or TRBV6-3 and TRBJ1-2; no reliable D call. The CDR3 runs 16 residues. V was cut by 2 bases and J by 3 bases, with 16 bases left in between. Looked up from germline, CDR1 is MNHEY and CDR2 is SVGEGT. CDR3 amino acids: CASSYSAARRDYGYTF. The CDR3 DNA is TGTGCCAGCAGTTACAGCGCAGCCCGTCGGGACTATGGCTACACCTTC.

This rearrangement joins TRBV3-1 (or the pseudogene TRBV3-2) to TRBJ2-5, with D possibly matching TRBD2 (7 bases). Germline V CDR1 and CDR2: LGHDT, YNNKEL (reference sequence). CDR3 size: 16 residues. Trimming shortened V by 0 bases and J by 4 bases, and 15 bases separated the two germline ends. The CDR3 spells CASSQDFGGGGETQYF. CDR3 coding DNA: TGTGCCAGCAGCCAAGATTTCGGGGGAGGGGGAGAGACCCAGTACTTC.

The chain employs TRBV6-2 or TRBV6-3 and TRBJ2-7, with TRBD1 identical over 9 bases. Germline loops: CDR1 MNHEY, CDR2 SVGEGT. This CDR3 is 17 amino acids long. The ends lost 2 bases at V and 2 bases at J; junction bases unmatched: 10. The CDR3 loop is CASSYNTGGGRAYEQYF. The CDR3 region has the DNA TGTGCCAGCAGTTACAACACAGGGGGCGGAAGGGCCTACGAGCAGTACTTC.

CDR3 region: CASSLRDRGPYTF. The CDR3 DNA reads as TGTGCCAGCAGCCTCCGGGACAGGGGCCCTTACACCTTC. J is TRBJ1-2 and V is TRBV28, with 10 bases matching TRBD1. This CDR3 spans 13 amino acids. The germline V gene encodes CDR1 MDHEN and CDR2 SYDVKM. V lost 6 bases, J lost 11 bases, and 9 bases stayed unmatched.

The rearrangement joins TRBV19 to TRBJ2-7, with D possibly being TRBD2 (5 bases). V was clipped by 3 bases and J by 5 bases, with 14 bases between them. The CDR3 consists of 14 residues. Germline V gene data show CDR1 as LNHDA and CDR2 as SQIVND (reference sequence). The CDR3 DNA reads TGTGCCAGTAGTATTTATGGGGAGCTAAACGAGCAGTACTTC. This translates into CASSIYGELNEQYF.

The chain is built from TRBV5-4 and TRBJ2-1, with 11 bases matching TRBD2. Per germline, CDR1 SGHNT and CDR2 YYREEE (reference sequence). V gave up 0 bases and J gave up 4 bases; unmatched junction bases: 9. The CDR3 has 18 residues. The CDR3 spells CASSLAMASGGTYNEQFF. CDR3 DNA: TGTGCCAGCAGCTTGGCCATGGCTAGCGGGGGGACATACAATGAGCAGTTCTTC. Filled out from reference TRBV5-4 and TRBJ2-1, the complete variable domain reads ETGVTQSPTHLIKTRGQQVTLRCSSQSGHNTVSWYQQALGQGPQFIFQYYREEENGRGNFPPRFSGLQFPNYSSELNVNALELDDSALYLCASSLAMASGGTYNEQFFGPGTRLTVL.

This chain joins TRBV2 and TRBJ1-1; possibly TRBD1 for D (6 bases). V was trimmed by 6 bases and J by 1 base, leaving 9 bases between them. The CDR3 runs 13 residues. Germline values: CDR1 SNHLY, CDR2 FYNNEI. CDR3 residues: CASRLGQNTEAFF. The CDR3 nucleotides read TGTGCCAGCAGACTGGGACAGAACACTGAAGCTTTCTTT.

The chain recombines TRBV2 with TRBJ1-1; 7 bases match TRBD1. Per the germline V gene, CDR1 is SNHLY and CDR2 is FYNNEI. V was pared by 9 bases and J by 1 base, with 5 bases of the junction left unmatched. The CDR3 runs to 13 residues. The CDR3 sequence is CARQTGPNTEAFF. CDR3 in DNA: TGTGCCAGGCAGACAGGGCCGAACACTGAAGCTTTCTTT. Supplemented by reference TRBV2 and TRBJ1-1, the full variable domain reads EPEVTQTPSHQVTQMGQEVILRCVPISNHLYFYWYRQILGQKVEFLVSFYNNEISEKSEIFDDQFSVERPDGSNFTLKIRSTKLEDSAMYFCARQTGPNTEAFFGQGTRLTVV.

The CDR3 coding sequence is TGTGCCTGGAGTGTACAGGGTGCGTTTTCGTATGGCTACACCTTC. Its protein product is CAWSVQGAFSYGYTF. The rearrangement uses TRBV30 and TRBJ1-2; weak D call: TRBD1 (6 bases). V lost 0 bases to trimming and J lost 5 bases, with 16 bases between them. Germline values: CDR1 GTSNPN, CDR2 SVGIG (reference sequence). This CDR3 is built from 15 residues. The full variable domain, in which reference TRBV30 and TRBJ1-2 provide the parts outside the CDR3, is SQTIHQWPATLVQPVGSPLSLECTVEGTSNPNLYWYRQAAGRGLQLLFYSVGIGQISSEVPQNLSASRPQDRQFILSSKKLLLSDSGFYLCAWSVQGAFSYGYTFGSGTRLTVV.

The rearrangement joins TRBV3-1 (or the pseudogene TRBV3-2) to TRBJ2-5; 8 nucleotides match TRBD1. The CDR3 runs 15 residues. Germline trimming cut 1 base from V and 4 bases from J; bases unmatched to any gene: 5. Germline lookup yields CDR1 LGHDT and CDR2 YNNKEL (reference sequence). The CDR3 loop is CASSQVVRGLETQYF. The CDR3 DNA is TGTGCCAGCAGCCAAGTCGTCAGGGGGCTAGAGACCCAGTACTTC.